This record covers a single T cell receptor beta chain. This clone was observed a handful of times. This clone's antigen is unknown. No base-level quality is on record; no much larger clone is a single base apart. The CDR3 runs 14 residues from the cysteine to the phenylalanine. Of the read, only the CDR3 DNA is kept; its 42 bases are in frame from base 1. V is clipped by 3 bases and J by 4 bases, and the sequence between their germline boundaries is 11 bases long. From the germline V gene (reference sequence), CDR1 is MNHEY and CDR2 is SMNVEV. This record belongs to a study of cytomegalovirus exposure and HLA in healthy donors (dated by TCRdb to the late 2010s). Broadly, across the study: In an earlier analysis of under 600 of the donors, 250 to 350 Gb of sequence data and 100 million or so unique TCR beta sequences from 180 million or so T cells were reported. Both class I and class II loci were covered by HLA typing, at four-digit resolution. The later analysis used no new phenotypic data to find candidate immune exposures, relying instead on TCR beta sequences and their occurrence across donors. Several DR-DQ haplotypes were treated as single units for association and clustering because of strong linkage in the cohort. Typing coverage varied by locus: about 620-630 donors for A, B, C, DRB1 and DQB1; more than 500 for DQA1; around 610 for DPA1; approximately 490 for DPB1. A later genetic analysis took genome-wide SNP genotypes for about 55% of the 666 donors and used that subset as a discovery cohort. Donor age, sex, ethnicity and CMV serostatus were collected together with the repertoire data. Across under 500 genotyped donors of the cohort, an average of about 250,000 unique TCR beta nucleotide sequences per donor were sequenced, and roughly a sixth of those sequences were non-productive. The study combined high-throughput TCR immunosequencing, statistical association of individual TCRs with disease status, and machine learning to predict cytomegalovirus infection status. An earlier analysis of around 580 of the donors used high-throughput TCR beta sequencing to judge whether each TCR beta V gene segment behaved as functional or pseudogenic. The study was designed to test whether signatures of past pathogen exposure could be identified by cataloging public T cell receptors. About 280 gigabases of sequencing data and roughly 80 million unique TCR sequences made up an early release that covered 500 to 650 HLA-typed donors. The study used immunosequencing to profile the T cell repertoires of 600 to 850 subjects and linked those repertoires to cytomegalovirus serostatus. Of the 398 genotyped donors, roughly 76% were placed in the genetic ancestry cluster associated with self-reported Caucasian donors. A later analysis re-analyzed previously published TCR beta repertoires from 666 donors and added high-resolution HLA genotyping to study TCR occurrence patterns. All discovery cohort repertoires had been generated using a single sequencing platform. In addition to the first cohort of approximately 650 subjects, a separate validation cohort of approximately 120 different subjects was used. The research as a whole found: When HLA alleles, especially DR and DQ, strongly co-occurred, TCR associations were difficult to assign to individual alleles. The 87-base-pair reads could not distinguish some IMGT-functional V segments, including TRBV6-2 and TRBV6-3, so those segments were excluded. Across donors, most TCR sequences were observed very rarely, whereas some public TCRs were present in many individuals. A later genetic analysis reported fewer N-insertions in productive TCRs among donors in an Asian-associated ancestry cluster than the roughly 650-donor mean. A further reported finding was that TCR beta sequences accurately predicted the HLA-A and HLA-B alleles for most subjects in the first cohort. CMV serostatus was the only immune exposure information available for the cohort. Three of the identified cytomegalovirus-associated TCR beta chains were confirmed in vitro to be specific for cytomegalovirus antigens. The cohort was sequenced for TCR beta chains only, and without alpha or paired-chain data the features that could be detected were limited. It was suggested by the authors that the approach could potentially be generalized to other disease states and immunological phenotypes. Several of the top co-occurrence clusters appeared to be linked to parvovirus B19, influenza, CMV and Epstein-Barr virus, according to a later analysis. In a later analysis, HLA-associated TCR beta chains were found to be more clonally expanded and to have lower generation probabilities than equally common non-associated chains. Cytomegalovirus status was reported to be diagnosed by the classifier with high specificity and sensitivity in both the original and validation cohorts. In an earlier analysis of roughly 560 of the donors, most TCR beta V segments were observed in productive rearrangements about 87% or about 30% of the time, broadly matching IMGT annotations. Linkage disequilibrium might explain the correlated functional status among segregating V segments, but an unknown experimental factor could not be excluded. At a false discovery rate of 0.05, a later analysis linked roughly 17,000 TCR beta sequences to specific HLA alleles. A group of highly shared sequence variants was considered likely to be a technical artifact of the sequencing pipeline. An association between a missense DCLRE1C variant and V-gene and J-gene trimming of TCR beta chains was found in a later genetic analysis and replicated in an independent cohort. Some 15 rarely observed V segments, including chromosome 9 orphons, were excluded from the earlier analysis of 550 to 700 of the donors because counts were too low. In the study, some 160 TCR beta chains were listed as associated with cytomegalovirus. In a later analysis, the rate of TCR association differed among HLA loci, with DRB1 alleles having the most associated TCRs and HLA-C alleles having the fewest. Because some donors lacked HLA typing at each locus, the association tests relied only on the typed subset. Most CMV-associated TCR beta chains appeared to be HLA-restricted in a later analysis, and the HLA associations seemed to be driven largely by CMV exposure. Sequencing depth was assumed to be roughly uniform across donors in the presence/absence analyses, though that assumption may not hold.

The cohort consisted of more than 650 healthy bone marrow donors. Cohort members were all nominally healthy when sampled, although unrecorded immune exposures were likely present. The donor tested CMV seronegative, placing the donor among the roughly 340 seronegative members of the cohort. Every donor gave a peripheral blood sample, and the peripheral blood mononuclear cells from that sample were used for TCR beta sequencing. Genomic DNA was extracted from the blood cell samples with the Qiagen DNeasy Blood Extraction Kit. Library preparation was by the immunoSEQ multiplex PCR assay. For the multiplex PCR, a mixture combining 60 forward primers for TCR Vbeta segments and 13 reverse primers for TCR Jbeta segments was used. The CDR3 region of rearranged TCR beta genes was amplified from genomic DNA by a multiplex PCR assay. The amplified TCR beta libraries were sequenced on the Illumina HiSeq System as 87-base-pair reads. The authors' analysis ran thus. Across the roughly 700 repertoires, a later analysis counted 80 million or so unique TCR beta chains, roughly 11 million of which were shared by at least two donors. To remove PCR and sequencing errors, raw reads were error-corrected and collapsed into unique sequences using a nearest-neighbor algorithm that merged closely related sequences. V, D and J gene segments were assigned by aligning CDR3 sequences to IMGT reference sequences. Each retained sequence needed at least a six-nucleotide match to both a V gene segment and a J gene segment. Rearrangements were called productive when the CDR3 lacked stop codons and stayed in frame with V and J; all others were non-productive. Following IMGT convention, CDR3 was defined as the stretch from the second conserved V-encoded cysteine to the conserved J-encoded phenylalanine. In an earlier analysis of 550 to 650 of the donors, sequences lacking an unambiguous match to a single V gene segment were excluded. An earlier analysis of roughly 590 of the donors called V segments functional above 56.7% productive rearrangements and segregating when the between-donor standard deviation exceeded 5%. To diagnose cytomegalovirus status from the catalog of TCR beta chain sequences, a statistical classification framework was built. A later analysis assigned V and J genes by comparing TCR nucleotide sequences with IMGT/GENE-DB human TR gene sequences. The TCRdist pipeline was used in a later analysis to assign CDR3 sequences and most-parsimonious VDJ recombination scenarios. In a later analysis, every TCR beta chain was defined by the combination of its CDR3 amino acid sequence and its V-gene family, and reads without a unique V-gene family were dropped. To address suspected cross-contamination and a sequencing artifact, a later analysis removed over 500 highly shared, low-generation-probability nucleotide sequences. A later analysis calculated a clonal expansion index for each public chain from normalized within-repertoire ranks of inferred template counts. A later analysis computed generation probabilities with a VDJ recombination model fitted to out-of-frame rearrangements, and checked the results against IGoR. Hypergeometric tests were used in a later analysis to score TCR-TCR, TCR-HLA and TCR-CMV co-occurrence, with a repertoire-size bias correction applied to the TCR pairs. False discovery rates were estimated in a later analysis by permuting HLA or CMV assignments 20 times. A later analysis grouped co-occurring TCRs with DBSCAN, adding TCRdist sequence similarity when clustering within HLA-allele-positive subsets. Repertoires with fewer than 30,000 or more than 120,000 public chains were left out of co-occurrence clustering, as were four to six repertoires with anomalous nucleotide sharing. TCRdb mirrors the immuneACCESS table, restricted to in-frame sequences. Some clones are absent from its copies; in checked studies, under half trace to an unresolved V gene, and the reason for the others is unknown. V and J calls and clone size are as listed in that table; D and trimming were resolved from the DNA. Counted in this sample were approximately 100,000 clones; under 85% of them appeared once. The ten biggest clones cover roughly 2% of the sample.

The sequence came from a woman aged 35 to 49 in good health and CMV-seronegative. The chain uses TRBV27 and TRBJ2-3, with TRBD1 tentatively as D gene (7 bases match). Source material: PBMCs. Here is the DNA: TGTGCCAGCAGTTTCTTCAGGGGGGCAGATACGCAGTATTTT. It codes for CASSFFRGADTQYF.